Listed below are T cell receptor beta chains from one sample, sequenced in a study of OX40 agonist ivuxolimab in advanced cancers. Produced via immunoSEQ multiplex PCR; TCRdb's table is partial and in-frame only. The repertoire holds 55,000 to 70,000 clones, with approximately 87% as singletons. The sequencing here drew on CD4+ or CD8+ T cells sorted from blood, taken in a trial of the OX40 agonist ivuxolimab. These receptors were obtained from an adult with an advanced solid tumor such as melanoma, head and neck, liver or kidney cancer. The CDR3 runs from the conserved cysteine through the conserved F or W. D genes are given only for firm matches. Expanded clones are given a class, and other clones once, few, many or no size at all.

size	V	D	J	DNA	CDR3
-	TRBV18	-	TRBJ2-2	TGTGCCAGCTCGCCCGTACAGGTCCTGAACACCGGGGAGCTGTTTTTT	CASSPVQVLNTGELFF
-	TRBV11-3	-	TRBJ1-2	TGTGCCAGCAGCTTCACAGGGATGCGGGGCTACACCTTC	CASSFTGMRGYTF
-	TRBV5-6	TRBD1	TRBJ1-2	TGTGCCAGCAGCTTCCAAGGACAGGTGGGAAGGAGGGGCTACACCTTC	CASSFQGQVGRRGYTF
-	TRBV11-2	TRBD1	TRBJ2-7	TGTGCTACGACCGGGACAGGGAACTACGAGCAGTACTTC	CATTGTGNYEQYF
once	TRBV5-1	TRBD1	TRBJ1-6	TGCGCCAGCAGCGCGGACAGGCAGGGTTCACCCCTCCACTTT	CASSADRQGSPLHF
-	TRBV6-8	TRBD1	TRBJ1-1	TGTGCCAGCAGGCCGACAGGGCTGAACACTGAAGCTTTCTTT	CASRPTGLNTEAFF
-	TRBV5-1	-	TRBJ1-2	TGCGCCAGCAGCTTGGCTGAACGCGGGGTTCATGGCTACACCTTC	CASSLAERGVHGYTF
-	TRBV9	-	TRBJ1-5	TGTGCCAGCAGCAAAGCTTTAAGCAATCAGCCCCAGCATTTT	CASSKALSNQPQHF
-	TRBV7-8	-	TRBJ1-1	TGTGCCAGCAGCTTAGGCGGTTGGGGTATAACTGAAGCTTTCTTT	CASSLGGWGITEAFF
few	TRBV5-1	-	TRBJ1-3	TGCGCCAGCAGCTTGGACAGCGTCTCTGGAAACACCATATATTTT	CASSLDSVSGNTIYF
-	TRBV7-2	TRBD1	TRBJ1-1	TGTGCCAGCAGCCTCAGACAGGGCACTGAAGCTTTCTTT	CASSLRQGTEAFF
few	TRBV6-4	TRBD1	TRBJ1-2	TGTGCCAGCAGTGGATCGGGACAGGGGGCGCGGGGCTACACCTTC	CASSGSGQGARGYTF
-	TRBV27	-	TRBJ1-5	TGTGCCAGCAGTTTAATGGGCGGCCGCAATCAGCCCCAGCATTTT	CASSLMGGRNQPQHF
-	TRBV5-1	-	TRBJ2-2	TGCGCCAGCAGCCCCTTCGGGGGAGACAACACCGGGGAGCTGTTTTTT	CASSPFGGDNTGELFF
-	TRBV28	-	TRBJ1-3	TGTGCCAGCAGTTTAGTGAGAAACACCATATATTTT	CASSLVRNTIYF
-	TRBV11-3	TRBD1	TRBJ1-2	TGTGCCAGCAGCACCCAGGGGGGGCGAGGCTATGGCTACACCTTC	CASSTQGGRGYGYTF
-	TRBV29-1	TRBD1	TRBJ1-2	TGCAGCGTTGAAGTTAAAGGACAGGGGAGCTATGGCTACACCTTC	CSVEVKGQGSYGYTF
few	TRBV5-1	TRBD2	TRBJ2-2	TGCGCCAGCAAAGGACTAGCGGTTACGAACACCGGGGAGCTGTTTTTT	CASKGLAVTNTGELFF
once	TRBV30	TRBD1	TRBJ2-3	TGTGCCTTTTCGGCAGCAGGGGGAGATACGCAGTATTTT	CAFSAAGGDTQYF
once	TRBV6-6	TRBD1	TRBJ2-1	TGTGCCAGCAGGGGCGGGACAGGGAACAATGAGCAGTTCTTC	CASRGGTGNNEQFF
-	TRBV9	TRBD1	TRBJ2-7	TGTGCCAGCAGCGTAGAGCTCTCGGGACAGGGATTGACCTACGAGCAGTACTTC	CASSVELSGQGLTYEQYF
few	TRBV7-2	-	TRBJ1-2	TGTGCCAGCAGTGAAGTAGGAAACTATGGCTACACCTTC	CASSEVGNYGYTF
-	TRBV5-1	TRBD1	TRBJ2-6	TGCGCCAGCAGCTTGGCCACAGGGGGCATGCCCTTTGGGGCCAACGTCCTGACTTTC	CASSLATGGMPFGANVLTF
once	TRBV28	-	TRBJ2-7	TGTGCCAGCAGTTTACCGGGTTATAGCTCCTACGAGCAGTACTTC	CASSLPGYSSYEQYF
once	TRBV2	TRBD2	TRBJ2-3	TGTGCCAGCAGTCCCCCGGGACTAGCGGTAGATACGCAGTATTTT	CASSPPGLAVDTQYF
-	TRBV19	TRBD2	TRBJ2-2	TGTGCCAGTAGGGCCATAGCGGGGGGGCCGACCGGGGAGCTGTTTTTT	CASRAIAGGPTGELFF
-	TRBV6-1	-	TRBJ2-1	TGTGCCAGCCGGAGAGACAATGAGCAGTTCTTC	CASRRDNEQFF
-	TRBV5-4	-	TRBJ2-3	TGTGCCAGCAGCCCGGTTGGGTCCCCAGATACGCAGTATTTT	CASSPVGSPDTQYF
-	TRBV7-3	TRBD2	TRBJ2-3	TGTGCCAGCAGCCCAGGACTAGCCACAGATACGCAGTATTTT	CASSPGLATDTQYF
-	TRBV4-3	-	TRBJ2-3	TGCGCCAGCAGCCAAGATCGCGGATTGACTTTCCGCACAGATACGCAGTATTTT	CASSQDRGLTFRTDTQYF
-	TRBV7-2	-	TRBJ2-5	TGTGCCAGCAGCCCCCGGGGAGGTGAGACCCAGTACTTC	CASSPRGGETQYF
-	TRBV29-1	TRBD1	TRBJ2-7	TGCAGCTGTACGGGACAGGGGGCCTACGAGCAGTACTTC	CSCTGQGAYEQYF
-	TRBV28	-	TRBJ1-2	TGTGCCAGCAGTTTCAGGGCCTATGGCTACACCTTC	CASSFRAYGYTF
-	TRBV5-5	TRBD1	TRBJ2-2	TGTGCCAGCGAGAGACAGGGGCTTGTAGGCACCGGGGAGCTGTTTTTT	CASERQGLVGTGELFF
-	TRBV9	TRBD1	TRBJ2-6	TGTGCCAGCACCCGAGGGGGCTTAGGGGCCAACGTCCTGACTTTC	CASTRGGLGANVLTF
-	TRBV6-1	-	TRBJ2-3	TGTGCCAGCAGTGACTTACAGGGAAGAGATACGCAGTATTTT	CASSDLQGRDTQYF
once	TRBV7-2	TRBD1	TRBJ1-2	TGTGCCAGCAGCTTAGGGACAGGCACTTTACCTTACACCTTC	CASSLGTGTLPYTF
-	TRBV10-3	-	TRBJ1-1	TGTGCCATCAGCCGGACAGAATACCACACTGAAGCTTTCTTT	CAISRTEYHTEAFF
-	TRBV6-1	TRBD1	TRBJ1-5	TGTGCCAGCAGCCCCGGGACAGCAGTTCAGCCCCAGCATTTT	CASSPGTAVQPQHF
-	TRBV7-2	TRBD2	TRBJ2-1	TGTGCCAGCAGCCGGATCGGGGGGGCCGTGGTCAATGAGCAGTTCTTC	CASSRIGGAVVNEQFF
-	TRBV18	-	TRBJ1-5	TGTGCCAGCTCACCACCGAGCGAGTCAGCCCGGGGACCCCAGCATTTT	CASSPPSESARGPQHF
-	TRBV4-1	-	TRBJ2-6	TGCGCCAGCAGCCGGGCCGGTGGGCCCGGTCTCTCTGGGGCCAACGTCCTGACTTTC	CASSRAGGPGLSGANVLTF
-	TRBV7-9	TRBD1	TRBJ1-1	TGTGCCAGCAGCTCAAGGGACAGGGGCACTGAAGCTTTCTTT	CASSSRDRGTEAFF
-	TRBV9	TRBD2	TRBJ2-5	TGTGCCAGCAGCGTGGGCCTCGGACTAGCGGGGGCGGGCGGGGAGACCCAGTACTTC	CASSVGLGLAGAGGETQYF
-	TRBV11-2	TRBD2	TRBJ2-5	TGTGCCAGCAGCCCAGGGACTAGCGGGGGCAGACAAGAGACCCAGTACTTC	CASSPGTSGGRQETQYF
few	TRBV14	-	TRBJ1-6	TGTGCCAGCAGCCAAGGACAGCTCCTCTATAATTCACCCCTCCACTTT	CASSQGQLLYNSPLHF
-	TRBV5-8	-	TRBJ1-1	TGTGCCAGCAGCCAGCCCAGGGGGAACACTGAAGCTTTCTTT	CASSQPRGNTEAFF
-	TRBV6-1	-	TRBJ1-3	TGTGCCAGCCAAACAGGGTTAGGAAACACCATATATTTT	CASQTGLGNTIYF
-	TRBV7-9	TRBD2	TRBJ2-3	TGTGCCAGCAGTAGGGGCGGGGGGTTCGGAGATACGCAGTATTTT	CASSRGGGFGDTQYF
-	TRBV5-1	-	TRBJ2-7	TGCGCCACCCTGTACCGGGCCCTCCGCTACGAGCAGTACTTC	CATLYRALRYEQYF
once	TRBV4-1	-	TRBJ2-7	TGCGCCAGCAGCCAAGATTGGGGGAAAGGGCCCGTCTACGAGCAGTACTTC	CASSQDWGKGPVYEQYF
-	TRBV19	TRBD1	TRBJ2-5	TGTGCCAGTAGTAGGGATACAGGGGCCTTTAAAGAGACCCAGTACTTC	CASSRDTGAFKETQYF
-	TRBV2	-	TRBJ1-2	TGTGCCAGCAGATTACTCAGGGTTGGAGATGGCTACACCTTC	CASRLLRVGDGYTF
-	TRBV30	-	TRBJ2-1	TGTGCCTGGAGTCTGACAGTGTCCTACAATGAGCAGTTCTTC	CAWSLTVSYNEQFF
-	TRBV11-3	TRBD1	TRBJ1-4	TGTGCCAGCAGCACGACAGGGTACAGGGTACGCGGTAATGAAAAACTGTTTTTT	CASSTTGYRVRGNEKLFF
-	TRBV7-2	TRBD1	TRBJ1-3	TGTGCCAGCAGCCCGGGACAGGGTTACAGCACCATATATTTT	CASSPGQGYSTIYF
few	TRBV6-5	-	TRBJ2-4	TGTGCCAGCAGTTACGACCGATTTGGGATTCAGTACTTC	CASSYDRFGIQYF
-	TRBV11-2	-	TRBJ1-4	TGTGTCAGCAGCCCTCAGGGGACAACTAATGAAAAACTGTTTTTT	CVSSPQGTTNEKLFF
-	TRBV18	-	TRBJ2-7	TGTGCCAGCTCCCCAGATATGGGAGACCCTACCGGGACGGGCGCCTACGAGCAGTACTTC	CASSPDMGDPTGTGAYEQYF